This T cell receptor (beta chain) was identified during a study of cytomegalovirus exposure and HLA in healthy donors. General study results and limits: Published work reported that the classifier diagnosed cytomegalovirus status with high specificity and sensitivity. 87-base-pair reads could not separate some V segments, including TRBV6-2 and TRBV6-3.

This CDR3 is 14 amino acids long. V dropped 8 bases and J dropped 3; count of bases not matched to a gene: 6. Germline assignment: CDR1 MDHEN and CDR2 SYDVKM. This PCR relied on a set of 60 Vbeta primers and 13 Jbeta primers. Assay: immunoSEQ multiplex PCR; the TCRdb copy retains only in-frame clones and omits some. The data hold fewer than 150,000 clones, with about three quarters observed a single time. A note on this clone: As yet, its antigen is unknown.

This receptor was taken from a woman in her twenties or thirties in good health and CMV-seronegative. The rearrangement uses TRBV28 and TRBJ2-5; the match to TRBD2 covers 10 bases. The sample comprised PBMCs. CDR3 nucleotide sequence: TGTGCCAGCGCGAGCGGGGGGGATAAAGAGACCCAGTACTTC. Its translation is CASASGGDKETQYF.